A single sample is the source of the 21 T cell receptor beta chains below, sequenced in a study of metastatic and nonmetastatic thyroid tumors. TCRdb re-called clones via MiXCR from the PCR reads. Among around 26,000 clones listed, more than 12% were seen once. Among the patients, none had received any treatment before thyroid surgery. The sequenced sample consisted of blood. Receptors were obtained from a female donor with papillary thyroid cancer or a benign thyroid nodule (not recorded which). Some clones in this sample may be carry-over from other donors' samples.

Many counts were recorded for this clone. The gene calls are TRBV7-2 and TRBJ1-4; D unclear. The CDR3 contains 14 residues. V was clipped by 3 bases and J by 8 bases, with 13 bases between them. Germline V CDR1 and CDR2: SGHTA, FQGNSA. Here the CDR3 DNA reads TGTGCCAGCAGCTTTCGGGGTTGGAAGGAAAAACTGTTTTTT. Translated, it gives CASSFRGWKEKLFF.

This clone occurred many times. The chain employs TRBV20-1 and TRBJ2-5, with a possible D match to TRBD2 (5 bases). The CDR3 has 12 residues. Germline V lookup: CDR1 DFQATT, CDR2 SNEGSKA (reference sequence). V was cut by 3 bases and J by 5 bases, with 10 bases left in between. DNA for the CDR3: TGCAGTGCTAGTTTCAGCGGCGAGACCCAGTACTTC. It translates to CSASFSGETQYF.

The gene calls are TRBV6-4 and TRBJ2-2; TRBD2 aligns across 8 bases. Trimming cost V 3 bases and J 6 bases; bases outside gene matches: 3. Germline V gene lookup returns CDR1 MRHNA and CDR2 SNTAGT. The CDR3 totals 14 residues. The CDR3 here is CASSEREEAGELFF. The CDR3 DNA reads TGTGCCAGCAGTGAGCGGGAGGAGGCCGGGGAGCTGTTTTTT.

This clone was detected ten times or more. This sequence joins TRBV6-5 and TRBJ2-2; D gene uncertain. Germline loops: CDR1 MNHEY, CDR2 SVGAGI. The CDR3 has 12 residues. V shed 2 bases and J shed 8 bases, with 6 bases lying between them. CDR3 protein: CASSYGMGELFF. The CDR3 region has the DNA TGTGCCAGCAGTTACGGGATGGGGGAGCTGTTTTTT.

In this sample, this clone turned up many times. The chain recombines TRBV10-1 with TRBJ1-4, with D perhaps matching TRBD1 (5 bases). V lost 6 bases, J lost 5 bases, and 19 bases lay in between. The germline gives CDR1 WNHNN, CDR2 SYGVQD (reference sequence). This CDR3 has 16 residues. The CDR3 DNA follows: TGCGCCAGCAGCCCCCCCTTCAGGGCCCGGAATGAAAAACTGTTTTTT. It is translated as CASSPPFRARNEKLFF.

The gene calls are TRBV5-4 and TRBJ2-7, with D perhaps matching TRBD2 (7 bases). Trimming left V 0 bases short and J 3 bases short, with 22 bases between. Germline values: CDR1 SGHNT, CDR2 YYREEE (reference sequence). The CDR3 length is 18 residues. CDR3 coding DNA: TGTGCCAGCAGCTTGGCACAGGGCTACCAGACGGGAGGCTACGAGCAGTACTTC. This translates into CASSLAQGYQTGGYEQYF.

This clone has a count of ten or more. Germline is not matched at one junction end, which may reflect a read error. CDR3 DNA: TGTGCTAGCAGCTCTCAGGTTGGGAGCACAGATACGCAGTATTTT. Its protein is CASSSQVGSTDTQYF. This chain links TRBV7-7 with TRBJ2-3; D is uncertain. This CDR3 is built from 15 residues. Germline V gives CDR1 SSHAT, CDR2 FNYEAQ (reference sequence).

Ten or more counts support this clone. The gene calls are TRBV5-4 and TRBJ2-5; D is possibly TRBD2 (7 bases). The CDR3 consists of 14 residues. Germline assignment: CDR1 SGHNT and CDR2 YYREEE (reference sequence). Trimming took 4 bases from V and 5 from J, leaving 15 bases between them. Written as DNA, the CDR3 is TGTGCCAGCAGCCCCTGGGGGGGCACGGAGACCCAGTACTTC. It yields the protein CASSPWGGTETQYF. Complete variable domain (other parts from reference TRBV5-4 and TRBJ2-5): ETGVTQSPTHLIKTRGQQVTLRCSSQSGHNTVSWYQQALGQGPQFIFQYYREEENGRGNFPPRFSGLQFPNYSSELNVNALELDDSALYLCASSPWGGTETQYFGPGTRLLVL.

This clone is classed as medium-sized. J is TRBJ2-3 and V is TRBV4-3, with D unclear. Germline CDR1 reads LGHNA; CDR2 reads YSLEER. The CDR3 totals 15 residues. Trimming removed 1 base at V and 0 bases at J, with 8 bases between. CDR3 sequence (DNA): TGCGCCAGCAGCCAAGGTTCCACTAGCACAGATACGCAGTATTTT. The encoded protein is CASSQGSTSTDTQYF.

The chain has TRBV6-2 or TRBV6-3 and TRBJ1-1, with D tentatively TRBD1 (5 bases). This CDR3 is 13 amino acids long. Germline CDR1 MNHEY, CDR2 SVGEGT. The ends were cut back, 0 bases at V and 11 bases at J, with 13 bases in the middle. CDR3 sequence: CASSYSFQGGAFF. CDR3 nucleotide sequence: TGTGCCAGCAGTTACTCGTTCCAGGGAGGTGCTTTCTTT.

This clone was recorded many times. This chain links TRBV30 with TRBJ2-5; 7 positions match TRBD1. Looked up from germline, CDR1 is GTSNPN and CDR2 is SVGIG (reference sequence). The CDR3 loop spans 13 amino acids. The J segment lost 6 bases and the V segment lost 0 bases, leaving 4 bases of the junction unmatched. CDR3 DNA: TGTGCCTGGAGTGTAAACAGGGGAAAGACCCAGTACTTC. Its translation is CAWSVNRGKTQYF.

This clone was detected many times. The rearrangement joins TRBV7-3 to TRBJ2-5; 10 nucleotides align to TRBD1. V shed 3 bases, J shed 5 bases, and the junction held 6 bases outside the gene matches. CDR1 and CDR2 (germline): SGHTA, FQGTGA. The CDR3 has 15 residues. This chain's CDR3 is CASSLGTGAWETQYF. The CDR3 coding sequence is TGTGCCAGCAGCTTGGGGACAGGGGCATGGGAGACCCAGTACTTC.

By sample share, this clone is medium-sized (0.01 to 0.1%). The chain employs TRBV20-1 and TRBJ2-1; D is perhaps TRBD2 (5 bases). With 0 bases removed from V and 4 bases from J, the gap between germline ends came to 16 bases. Per germline, CDR1 DFQATT and CDR2 SNEGSKA (reference sequence). This CDR3 contains 16 residues. The CDR3 nucleotides are TGCAGTGCTAGAGATCTTGGGAGTATAGGGTACAATGAGCAGTTCTTC. Translated: CSARDLGSIGYNEQFF.

This clone was picked up many times. This chain connects TRBV28 to TRBJ1-3; D is undetermined. Germline CDR1 and CDR2: MDHEN and SYDVKM. Trimming pared 3 bases from V and 8 bases from J, leaving 8 bases between. This CDR3 region has 12 residues. The CDR3 nucleotides read TGTGCCAGCAGTTTGAACGGCGACACCATATATTTT. Protein: CASSLNGDTIYF.

A few counts support this clone. The chain couples TRBV28 to TRBJ2-5; 7 bases align to TRBD1. The V segment lost 6 bases and the J segment 5 bases; nucleotides outside the gene matches: 9. The germline V gene encodes CDR1 MDHEN and CDR2 SYDVKM. CDR3 length: 14 amino acids. Here the CDR3 DNA reads TGTGCCAGCAGCCCTACGACAGGGATGGAGACCCAGTACTTC. It codes for CASSPTTGMETQYF.

This clone showed up many times. The chain employs TRBV6-1 and TRBJ2-5; perhaps D is TRBD1 or TRBD2 (5 bases each). The CDR3 is made up of 13 amino acids. Trimming left V 5 bases short and J 1 base short, with 8 bases between. Looked up from germline, CDR1 is MNHNS and CDR2 is SASEGT. CDR3 protein: CASSQGPQETQYF. CDR3 nucleotides: TGTGCCAGCAGTCAGGGACCCCAAGAGACCCAGTACTTC.

In this sample, this clone turned up many times. This sample also contains other DNA sequences that code for the same CDR3. The chain employs TRBV11-1 and TRBJ1-4; 9 bases agree with TRBD1. CDR3 length: 17 amino acids. Trimming cost V 3 bases and J 14 bases; bases outside gene matches: 19. CDR1 is SGHAT and CDR2 is FQDESV in the germline V gene (reference sequence). Written as DNA, the CDR3 is TGTGCCAGCAGCTTCCCCCGACAGGGGGGTATTAGTGCAAAGCTGTTTTTT. This sequence encodes CASSFPRQGGISAKLFF.

This clone was recorded a few times. The V call is TRBV7-2, the J call TRBJ1-1; D is ambiguous. Germline V gene sequence: CDR1 SGHTA, CDR2 FQGNSA. Trimming pared 7 bases from V and 4 bases from J, leaving 13 bases between. This CDR3 is built from 13 residues. The DNA for the CDR3 is TGTGCCAGCATGGGATGGGGTCGCACTGAAGCTTTCTTT. It translates to CASMGWGRTEAFF.

This clone is labeled as medium-sized. CDR3: CATSLGSAYEQYF. CDR3 bases: TGTGCCACCAGTTTGGGTTCTGCCTACGAGCAGTACTTC. This chain links TRBV24-1 with TRBJ2-7; no clear D. The CDR3 has 13 residues. The germline CDR1 and CDR2 sequences are KGHDR and SFDVKD. V lost 6 bases and J lost 2, with 10 bases in between.

This clone was seen once. This chain uses TRBV11-3 with TRBJ2-3; no reliable D call. Per germline, CDR1 SGHNT and CDR2 YENEEA. The ends were cut back, 1 base at V and 6 bases at J, with 26 bases in the middle. There are 19 residues in the CDR3. The CDR3 sequence: CASSLGRLTLITAEDTQYF. The DNA of the CDR3 is TGTGCCAGCAGCTTAGGACGGCTGACACTGATTACCGCGGAGGATACGCAGTATTTT.

This clone was seen just once. This chain joins TRBV11-2 and TRBJ1-3; D ambiguous. This CDR3 comprises 15 residues. The germline CDR1 and CDR2 sequences are SGHAT and FQNNGV. Trimming took 1 base from V and 0 from J, leaving 7 bases between them. The CDR3 DNA sequence: TGTGCCAGCAGCTTAGGGGTCGGCTCTGGAAACACCATATATTTT. Amino acid sequence: CASSLGVGSGNTIYF.